Given below is one T cell receptor (beta chain) in context. In this sample, this clonotype turned up a few times. Its antigen remains unidentified. Per-base qualities were not stored, and no clone one base away is much larger. The listed sequencing device is Illumina HiSeq 1500. TCRdb trimmed public reads at Q25 via fastp, called clones via MiXCR and kept in-frame beta chains. Every CDR3 protein is listed once, alongside the most common genes and DNA of its rows. The sample table lists around 130,000 distinct CDR3 sequences, 7% to 10% of them with a count of one. The ten largest account for 10% of the sample. The sample originates from a study of T cell repertoires in cytomegalovirus infection (dated 2019 in TCRdb). Context from the whole study: The HLA type of each donor mattered for the analysis, because public TCR beta signatures pointed to carriage of CMV infection along with the matching HLA type.

The germline ends are 7 bases apart after V is trimmed by 4 bases and J by 5 bases. The germline V gene (reference sequence) supplies CDR1 DFQATT and CDR2 SNEGSKA. The CDR3 has 11 amino acids, counting the end cysteine and phenylalanine. Of all the DNA, just the CDR3 is kept, 33 bases in frame from base 1. What the study reported, not specific to this receptor: In both this cohort and an independent roughly 400-donor cohort, the cumulative frequency of public TCR beta family members distinguished carriers of CMV infection plus the relevant HLA type. The ex vivo response was dominated by HLA-C-restricted CMV-specific TCR beta clonotypes, which also provided the single most frequent clonotype in two of eight donors.

The sequenced material came from PBMCs. The sequence came from a human donor in good health (CMV status not recorded). Some clones in this sample may be carry-over from other donors' samples. The rearrangement combines TRBV20-1 with TRBJ2-3; a confident D gene designation cannot be given. The DNA reads as follows: TGCAGTGCTAAGTCGGTAGATACGCAGTATTTT. Translated, this gives CSAKSVDTQYF.